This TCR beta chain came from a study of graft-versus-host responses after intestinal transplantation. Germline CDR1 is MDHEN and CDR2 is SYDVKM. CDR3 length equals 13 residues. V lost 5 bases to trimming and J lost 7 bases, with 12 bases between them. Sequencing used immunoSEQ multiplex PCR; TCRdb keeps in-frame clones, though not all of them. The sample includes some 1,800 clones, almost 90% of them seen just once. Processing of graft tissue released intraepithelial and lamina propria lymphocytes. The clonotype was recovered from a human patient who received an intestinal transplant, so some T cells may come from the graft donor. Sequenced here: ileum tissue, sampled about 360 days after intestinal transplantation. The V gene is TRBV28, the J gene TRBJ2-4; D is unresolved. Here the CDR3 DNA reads TGTGCCAGCAGTGGGTCACCGCGGAACATTCAGTACTTC. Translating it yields CASSGSPRNIQYF.